This TCR beta chain is drawn from a study of cytomegalovirus exposure and HLA in healthy donors (dated by TCRdb to about 2017). Study-wide context: An earlier analysis of some 600 of the donors reported 276 Gb of sequence data and approximately 120 million unique TCR beta sequences obtained from around 190 million T cells. Approximately 300 gigabases of sequencing data and roughly 80 million unique TCR sequences made up an early release that covered nearly 650 HLA-typed donors. Among the approximately 420 genotyped donors, around 79% belonged to the genetic ancestry cluster associated with self-reported Caucasian donors. The study aimed to test whether cataloging public T cell receptors could reveal signatures of past pathogen exposure. The study profiled the T cell repertoires of some 610 subjects by immunosequencing and related them to cytomegalovirus serostatus. Besides the first cohort of under 700 subjects, a separate validation cohort made up of 90 to 150 different subjects was used. To predict cytomegalovirus infection status, the study combined high-throughput TCR immunosequencing, statistical association of individual TCRs with disease status, and machine learning. In a later analysis, previously published TCR beta repertoires from 500 to 750 donors were re-analyzed and high-resolution HLA genotyping was added so that TCR occurrence patterns could be studied. In the later analysis, no new phenotypic data were used to find candidate immune exposures; instead, reliance was placed on TCR beta sequences and their occurrence across donors. An earlier analysis of 587 of the donors used high-throughput TCR beta sequencing to judge whether each TCR beta V gene segment behaved as functional or pseudogenic. Donor age, sex, ethnicity and CMV serostatus were compiled together with the repertoire data. In a later genetic analysis, genome-wide SNP genotypes for about 65% of the roughly 670 donors were used, and that subset was treated as a discovery cohort. Every repertoire in the discovery cohort had been generated on one and the same sequencing platform. Class I and class II HLA loci were covered by the typing at four-digit resolution. Typing coverage varied by locus: about 629-630 donors for A, B, C, DRB1 and DQB1; around 560 for DQA1; some 610 for DPA1; approximately 490 for DPB1. Because of strong linkage in the cohort, five DR-DQ haplotypes were treated as single units for association and clustering. On average, roughly 240,000 unique TCR beta nucleotide sequences were sequenced per donor among some 420 genotyped donors of the cohort, with 15% to 20% of those sequences being non-productive.

Summary of the overall study and its limitations: Because HLA typing was unavailable for some donors at each locus, only the typed subset was used in association tests. The only immune exposure information available for the cohort was CMV serostatus. An earlier analysis of approximately 540 of the donors showed that most TCR beta V segments appeared in productive rearrangements either about 87% or about 30% of the time, which broadly matched IMGT annotations. According to a later genetic analysis, donors in an Asian-associated ancestry cluster had fewer N-insertions in productive TCRs than the roughly 670-donor mean. Presence/absence analyses assumed roughly uniform sequencing depth across donors, an assumption that may not hold. While some public TCRs were present in many individuals, most TCR sequences turned up only very rarely across donors. A later analysis found that TCR association rates varied across HLA loci, with DRB1 alleles showing the most associated TCRs and HLA-C alleles the fewest. Some IMGT-functional V segments, including TRBV6-2 and TRBV6-3, could not be distinguished by the 87-base-pair reads and were therefore excluded. In a later genetic analysis, a missense DCLRE1C variant was associated with V-gene and J-gene trimming of TCR beta chains, and the association was replicated in an independent cohort. A later analysis found that most CMV-associated TCR beta chains appeared HLA-restricted, with HLA associations seemingly driven largely by CMV exposure. In a later analysis, HLA-associated TCR beta chains showed more clonal expansion and lower generation probabilities than non-associated chains that were equally common. A later analysis associated 16,951 TCR beta sequences with specific HLA alleles at a false discovery rate of 0.05. A total of 150 to 200 TCR beta chains were listed by the study as associated with cytomegalovirus. In this cohort, only TCR beta chains were sequenced, and detectable features were limited by the absence of alpha or paired-chain data. A further reported finding was that TCR beta sequences accurately predicted the HLA-A and HLA-B alleles for most subjects in the first cohort. A later analysis reported that several top co-occurrence clusters appeared linked to parvovirus B19, influenza, CMV and Epstein-Barr virus. The classifier was reported to diagnose cytomegalovirus status with high specificity and sensitivity in both the original cohort and the validation cohort. Because counts were too low, seventeen rarely observed V segments, including chromosome 9 orphons, were left out of the earlier analysis of approximately 580 of the donors. The authors suggested that the approach could potentially be extended to other disease states and immunological phenotypes. In vitro tests confirmed that a few of the cytomegalovirus-associated TCR beta chains recognize cytomegalovirus antigens. Linkage disequilibrium might explain the correlated functional status among segregating V segments, but an unknown experimental factor could not be excluded. A cluster of highly shared sequence variants was judged likely to be a technical artifact of the sequencing pipeline. Strong co-occurrence of HLA alleles, especially DR and DQ, made assigning TCR associations to individual alleles difficult.

Turning to this clone: Its antigen target is currently unknown.

The CDR3 runs 16 amino acids, cysteine and phenylalanine included. Kept here is only the CDR3 DNA, which spans 48 bases and is read in frame from base 1. Unmatched junction bases come to 6, with V trimmed by 4 bases and J by 1 base. CDR1 and CDR2 were assigned from the germline V gene (reference sequence) as LNHNV and YYDKDF. The library was produced with the immunoSEQ multiplex PCR assay. The multiplex PCR relied on a mix of 60 forward primers for TCR Vbeta segments and 13 reverse primers for TCR Jbeta segments. A multiplex PCR assay on genomic DNA amplified the CDR3 region of rearranged TCR beta genes. The Illumina HiSeq System was used to sequence the amplified TCR beta libraries as 87-base-pair reads. On the authors' methods: Across the 600 to 700 repertoires, a later analysis counted 75 million to 90 million unique TCR beta chains, around 10 million of which were shared by at least two donors. Raw reads were error-corrected and collapsed into unique sequences with a nearest-neighbor algorithm that merged closely related sequences to remove PCR and sequencing errors. To assign V, D and J gene segments, CDR3 sequences were aligned to IMGT reference sequences. Each retained sequence needed at least a six-nucleotide match to both a V gene segment and a J gene segment. A rearrangement counted as productive if the CDR3 had no stop codons and remained in frame with V and J, and every other rearrangement counted as non-productive. CDR3 was defined by IMGT convention, running from the second conserved V-encoded cysteine to the conserved J-encoded phenylalanine. In an earlier analysis of more than 550 of the donors, sequences lacking an unambiguous match to a single V gene segment were excluded. An earlier analysis of roughly 590 of the donors called V segments functional above 56.7% productive rearrangements and segregating when the between-donor standard deviation exceeded 5%. A statistical classification framework was built to diagnose cytomegalovirus status from the catalog of TCR beta chain sequences. V and J gene assignment, in a later analysis, came from comparing TCR nucleotide sequences with IMGT/GENE-DB human TR gene sequences. A later analysis assigned CDR3 sequences and most-parsimonious VDJ recombination scenarios with the TCRdist pipeline. A later analysis defined each TCR beta chain by its CDR3 amino acid sequence plus V-gene family, and excluded reads lacking a unique V-gene family. As a way to deal with suspected cross-contamination and a sequencing artifact, a later analysis dropped hundreds of nucleotide sequences that were highly shared and had low generation probability. In a later analysis, a clonal expansion index was calculated for each public chain from normalized within-repertoire ranks of inferred template counts. In a later analysis, generation probabilities were computed with a VDJ recombination model fitted to out-of-frame rearrangements, and the resulting probabilities were checked against IGoR. Hypergeometric tests were used in a later analysis to score TCR-TCR, TCR-HLA and TCR-CMV co-occurrence, with a repertoire-size bias correction applied to the TCR pairs. False discovery rates were estimated in a later analysis by permuting HLA or CMV assignments 20 times. In a later analysis, co-occurring TCRs were grouped using DBSCAN, and TCRdist sequence similarity was added for clustering within HLA-allele-positive subsets. Co-occurrence clustering excluded repertoires with fewer than 30,000 or more than 120,000 public chains, plus five with anomalous nucleotide sharing. The table comes from immuneACCESS by way of TCRdb, which keeps in-frame sequences with V and J called. Part of the clones is missing from these tables; in studies checked, under half for an unresolved V gene and the rest for unknown reasons. The V and J calls and clone size were taken over from that table, and D and trimming were inferred from the DNA. The sample's table lists a count of about 160,000 clones. The ten largest clones capture over 1% of the sample.

In total, approximately 700 healthy bone marrow donors made up the cohort. At the time of sampling, all cohort members were nominally healthy, though unrecorded immune exposures were likely present. The donor tested CMV seronegative, placing the donor among the approximately 360 seronegative members of the cohort. A peripheral blood sample was provided by each donor, and peripheral blood mononuclear cells were used for TCR beta sequencing. Genomic DNA was extracted from the blood cell samples with the Qiagen DNeasy Blood Extraction Kit. Recombination joined TRBV15 with TRBJ2-3; 9 of the junction bases match TRBD2. The sequenced sample was PBMCs. The sequence was collected from a woman aged 60-70 years in good health and CMV-seronegative. The DNA is TGTGCCACCAGCACCTCAATAGCGGGGGGCACAGATACGCAGTATTTT. It encodes CATSTSIAGGTDTQYF.